The table lists the clone carrying this TCR beta chain with many counts. Its antigen is not identified. This sample was taken from a study of identical twins. Study-wide results and limits: Recombination models fit unrelated individuals' TCR alpha sharing but underestimated twins'.

TCRdb re-derived calls from the 5' RACE reads in MiXCR, one entry per CDR3 protein. The sample lists under 450,000 distinct CDR3 sequences; around 18% were seen once. This CDR3 is 15 amino acids long. CDR1 is LNHDA and CDR2 is SQIVND in the germline V gene (reference sequence). V lost 1 base and J 7 bases, leaving 14 bases between the germline ends. The chain has TRBV19 and TRBJ2-1, with D unresolved. Sequenced: naive T cells sorted from blood. The sequence came from a man in his fifties or sixties in good health. The CDR3 protein is CASSIGTTLMNEQFF. The CDR3 DNA reads TGTGCCAGTAGTATAGGCACCACCCTTATGAATGAGCAGTTCTTC.